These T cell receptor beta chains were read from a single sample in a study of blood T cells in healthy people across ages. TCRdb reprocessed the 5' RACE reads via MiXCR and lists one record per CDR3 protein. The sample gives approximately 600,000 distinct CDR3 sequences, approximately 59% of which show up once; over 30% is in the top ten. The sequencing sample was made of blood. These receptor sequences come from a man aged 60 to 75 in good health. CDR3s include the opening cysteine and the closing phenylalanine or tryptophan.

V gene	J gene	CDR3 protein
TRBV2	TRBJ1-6	CASSDTGSSPLHF
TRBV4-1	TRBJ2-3	CASSQAQIGVGTDTQYF
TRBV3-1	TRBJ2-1	CASSQGFREQFF
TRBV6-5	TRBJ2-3	CASSAWGGRTDTQYF
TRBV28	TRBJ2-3	CASSPAGGNTDTQYF
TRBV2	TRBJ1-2	CASSRRWGVDYGYTF
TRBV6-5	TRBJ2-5	CASRKQGRETQYF
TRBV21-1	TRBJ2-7	CASSKSRQGPYEQYF
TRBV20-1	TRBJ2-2	CSARVHAGVGTGELFF
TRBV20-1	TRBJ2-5	CSARTMGDNKYF
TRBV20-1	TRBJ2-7	CSAISDRSSYEQYF
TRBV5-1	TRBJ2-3	CASSLGTGSDTQYF
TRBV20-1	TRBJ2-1	CSARDPGRTYNEQFF
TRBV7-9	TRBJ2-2	CASRRGSTNTGELFF
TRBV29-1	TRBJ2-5	CSVIPGLGQETQYF
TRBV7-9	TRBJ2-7	CASQERHEQYF
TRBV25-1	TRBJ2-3	CASSELQGVYDTQYF